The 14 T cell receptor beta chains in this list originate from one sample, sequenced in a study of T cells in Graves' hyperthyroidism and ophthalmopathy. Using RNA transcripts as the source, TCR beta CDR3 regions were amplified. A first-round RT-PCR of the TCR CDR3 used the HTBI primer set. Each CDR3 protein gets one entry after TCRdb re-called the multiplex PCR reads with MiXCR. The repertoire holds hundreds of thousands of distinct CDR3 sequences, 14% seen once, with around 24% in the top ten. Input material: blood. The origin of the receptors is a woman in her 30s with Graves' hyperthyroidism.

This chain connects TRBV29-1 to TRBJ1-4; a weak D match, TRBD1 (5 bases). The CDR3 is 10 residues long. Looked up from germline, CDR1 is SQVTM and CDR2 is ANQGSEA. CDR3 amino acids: CAGANDVLFF. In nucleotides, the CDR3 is TGCGCCGGGGCAAACGACGTACTGTTTTTT.

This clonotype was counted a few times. CDR3: CSGAEGPEQYF. CDR3 nucleotides: TGCAGCGGGGCCGAGGGCCCCGAGCAGTACTTC. The chain links TRBV29-1 to TRBJ2-7; perhaps TRBD2 as D (5 bases). The CDR3 runs 11 residues. Germline CDR1 is SQVTM and CDR2 is ANQGSEA. V was clipped by 7 bases and J by 6 bases, with 13 bases between them.

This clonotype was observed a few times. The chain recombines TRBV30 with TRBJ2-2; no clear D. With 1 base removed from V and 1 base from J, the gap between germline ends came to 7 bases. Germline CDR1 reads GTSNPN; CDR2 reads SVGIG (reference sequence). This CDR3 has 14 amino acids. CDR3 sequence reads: CAWSEQLNTGELFF. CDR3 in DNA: TGTGCCTGGAGTGAACAGCTGAACACCGGGGAGCTGTTTTTT.

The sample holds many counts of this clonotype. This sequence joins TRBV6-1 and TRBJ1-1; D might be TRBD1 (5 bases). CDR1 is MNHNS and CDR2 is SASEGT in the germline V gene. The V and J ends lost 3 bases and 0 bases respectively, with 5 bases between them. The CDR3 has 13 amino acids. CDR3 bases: TGTGCCAGCAGTGAGACAGTGAACACTGAAGCTTTCTTT. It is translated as CASSETVNTEAFF.

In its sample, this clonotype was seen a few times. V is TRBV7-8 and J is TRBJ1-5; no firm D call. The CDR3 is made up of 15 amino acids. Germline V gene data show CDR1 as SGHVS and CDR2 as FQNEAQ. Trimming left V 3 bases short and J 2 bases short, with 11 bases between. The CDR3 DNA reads TGTGCCAGCAGCTTGTCGGGGATGGGCAATCAGCCCCAGCATTTT. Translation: CASSLSGMGNQPQHF.

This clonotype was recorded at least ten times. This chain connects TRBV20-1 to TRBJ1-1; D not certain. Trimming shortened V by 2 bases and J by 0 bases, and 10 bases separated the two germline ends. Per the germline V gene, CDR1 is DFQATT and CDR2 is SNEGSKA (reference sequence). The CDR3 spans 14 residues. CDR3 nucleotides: TGCAGTGCTAGAAAAAGTACAGTGAACACTGAAGCTTTCTTT. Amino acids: CSARKSTVNTEAFF.

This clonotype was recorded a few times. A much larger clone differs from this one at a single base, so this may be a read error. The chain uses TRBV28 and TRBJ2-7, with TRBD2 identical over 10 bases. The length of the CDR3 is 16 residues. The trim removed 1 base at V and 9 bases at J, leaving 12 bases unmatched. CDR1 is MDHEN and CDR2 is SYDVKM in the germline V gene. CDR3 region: CASSLSGGLAGVGQYF. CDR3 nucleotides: TGTGCCAGCAGTTTATCGGGGGGGCTAGCGGGAGTGGGGCAGTACTTC.

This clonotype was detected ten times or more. CDR3 protein: CASSFGGEGTYEQYF. In DNA form, the CDR3 reads TGCGCCAGCAGCTTTGGGGGGGAAGGTACCTACGAGCAGTACTTC. The rearrangement joins TRBV5-1 to TRBJ2-7, with 7 bases matching TRBD2. The CDR3 consists of 15 residues. Germline V gene sequence: CDR1 SGHRS, CDR2 YFSETQ. V dropped 2 bases and J dropped 2; count of bases not matched to a gene: 7.

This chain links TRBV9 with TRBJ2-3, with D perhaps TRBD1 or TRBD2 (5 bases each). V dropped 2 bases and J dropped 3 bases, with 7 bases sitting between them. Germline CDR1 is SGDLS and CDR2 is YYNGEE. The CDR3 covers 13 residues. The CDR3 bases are TGTGCCAGCAGCGTGGGACGGACAGATACGCAGTATTTT. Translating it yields CASSVGRTDTQYF.

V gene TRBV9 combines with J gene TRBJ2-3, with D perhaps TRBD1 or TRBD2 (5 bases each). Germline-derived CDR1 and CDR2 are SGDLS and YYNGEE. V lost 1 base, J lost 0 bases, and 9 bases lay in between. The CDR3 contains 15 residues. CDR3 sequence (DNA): TGTGCCAGCAGCGTACGGGGCCCCAGCACAGATACGCAGTATTTT. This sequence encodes CASSVRGPSTDTQYF.

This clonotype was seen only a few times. CDR3 sequence: CATRAGSSYNEQFF. DNA for the CDR3: TGTGCCACTAGAGCGGGGAGCTCCTACAATGAGCAGTTCTTC. The gene calls are TRBV15 and TRBJ2-1; 7 bases match TRBD2. In germline, CDR1 is LNHNV, CDR2 YYDKDF (reference sequence). The CDR3 spans 14 residues. After removal of 9 bases from V and 0 bases from J, the junction contained 5 bases not matched to a gene.

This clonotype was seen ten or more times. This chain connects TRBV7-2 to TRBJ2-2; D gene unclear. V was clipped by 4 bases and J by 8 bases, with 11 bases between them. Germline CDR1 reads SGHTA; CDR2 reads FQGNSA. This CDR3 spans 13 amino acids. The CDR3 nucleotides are TGTGCCAGCAGCTCCTCCAATCGGGGGGAGCTGTTTTTT. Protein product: CASSSSNRGELFF.

In DNA, the CDR3 is TGTGCCAGCAGTTTTTCCGGGACGTCCTACGAGCAGTACTTC. The encoded protein is CASSFSGTSYEQYF. The chain carries TRBV12-3 or TRBV12-4 and TRBJ2-7; the D call may be TRBD1 or TRBD2 (5 bases each). CDR3 length equals 14 residues. V gave up 3 bases and J gave up 1 base, with 10 bases separating them.

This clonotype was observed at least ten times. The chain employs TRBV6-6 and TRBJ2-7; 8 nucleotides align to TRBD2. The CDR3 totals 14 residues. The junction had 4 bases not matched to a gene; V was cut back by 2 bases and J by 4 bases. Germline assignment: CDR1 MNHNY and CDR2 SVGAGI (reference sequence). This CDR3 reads CASSYGLAGYEQYF. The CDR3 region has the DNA TGTGCCAGCAGTTACGGACTAGCCGGTTACGAGCAGTACTTC.